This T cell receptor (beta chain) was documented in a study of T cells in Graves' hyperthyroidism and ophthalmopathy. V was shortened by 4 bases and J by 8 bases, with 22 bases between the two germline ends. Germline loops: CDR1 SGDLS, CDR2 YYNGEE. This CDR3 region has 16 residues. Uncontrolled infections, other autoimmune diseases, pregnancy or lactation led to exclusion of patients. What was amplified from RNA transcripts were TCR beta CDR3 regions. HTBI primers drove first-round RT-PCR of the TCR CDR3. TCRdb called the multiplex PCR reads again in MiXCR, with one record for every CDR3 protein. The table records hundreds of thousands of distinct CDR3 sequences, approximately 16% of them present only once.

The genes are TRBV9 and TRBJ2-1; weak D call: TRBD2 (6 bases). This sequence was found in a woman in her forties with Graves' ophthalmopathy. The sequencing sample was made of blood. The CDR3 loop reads CASSSSVAEEEDEQFF. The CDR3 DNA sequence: TGTGCCAGCAGCTCCTCAGTAGCGGAGGAGGAAGATGAGCAGTTCTTC.